These 31 T cell receptor beta chains were sequenced from one sample in a study of shared clonotypes between healthy human individuals. Profiled with immunoSEQ multiplex PCR; TCRdb holds only in-frame clones, not every one. The data contain millions of clones, 85% to 95% of them singletons. The sequenced material came from naive CD4+ T cells from PBMCs. The subset denotes: CD45RA+ positively selected. The receptors were sampled from a man younger than 35 in good health. Some clones in this sample may be carry-over from other donors' samples.

The V and J genes are TRBV11-2 and TRBJ1-2; 7 bases map to TRBD1. The CDR3 is 16 amino acids. After removal of 7 bases from V and 8 bases from J, the junction contained 19 bases not matched to a gene. Germline values: CDR1 SGHAT, CDR2 FQNNGV. The CDR3 loop reads CASTPSTATGYDGYTF. CDR3 sequence (DNA): TGTGCCAGCACCCCATCGACCGCGACAGGGTATGACGGCTACACCTTC.

The chain couples TRBV28 to TRBJ1-5, with D uncertain. Germline values: CDR1 MDHEN, CDR2 SYDVKM. This CDR3 spans 15 amino acids. Trimming left V 3 bases short and J 0 bases short, with 9 bases between. The CDR3 reads CASSFTTPSNQPQHF. The CDR3 DNA is TGTGCCAGCAGTTTTACGACACCTAGCAATCAGCCCCAGCATTTT.

J is TRBJ1-1 and V is TRBV19; D is undetermined. The ends were cut back, 0 bases at V and 0 bases at J, with 8 bases in the middle. Per the germline V gene, CDR1 is LNHDA and CDR2 is SQIVND (reference sequence). This CDR3 has 15 residues. The CDR3 here is CASSIEWRLNTEAFF. In nucleotides, the CDR3 is TGTGCCAGTAGTATAGAATGGCGACTGAACACTGAAGCTTTCTTT.

The chain recombines TRBV19 with TRBJ2-6; D unclear. Germline loops: CDR1 LNHDA, CDR2 SQIVND (reference sequence). V gave up 3 bases and J gave up 14 bases, with 20 bases separating them. The CDR3 contains 15 residues. The chain's CDR3 is CASSILGNPIPLLTF. CDR3 DNA: TGTGCCAGTAGTATTTTGGGCAACCCTATCCCGCTCCTGACTTTC.

This chain uses TRBV14 with TRBJ2-3; D is undetermined. V was cut by 2 bases and J by 6 bases, with 15 bases left in between. The germline V gene encodes CDR1 SGHDN and CDR2 FVKESK. The CDR3 loop spans 15 amino acids. CDR3 bases: TGTGCCAGCAGCCAAAGAGGTTTCCGTTTGGATACGCAGTATTTT. Amino acid sequence: CASSQRGFRLDTQYF.

The chain recombines TRBV9 with TRBJ2-1; D remains ambiguous. The CDR3 contains 14 residues. Germline values: CDR1 SGDLS, CDR2 YYNGEE. Trimming took 0 bases from V and 4 from J, leaving 8 bases between them. This CDR3 is CASSVEPIYNEQFF. In DNA, the CDR3 is TGTGCCAGCAGCGTAGAACCAATATACAATGAGCAGTTCTTC.

The rearrangement links TRBV18 to TRBJ2-3, with D uncertain. The CDR3 contains 13 residues. V was cut by 5 bases and J by 4 bases, with 10 bases left in between. CDR1 is KGHSH and CDR2 is LQKENI in the germline V gene. CDR3 amino acids: CASSSDIPDTQYF. Here the CDR3 DNA reads TGTGCCAGCTCAAGCGACATCCCAGATACGCAGTATTTT.

In the case of this clone: Other DNA sequences in this sample translate to the same CDR3. This sequence joins TRBV5-1 and TRBJ1-1; maybe TRBD1 (5 bases). The germline V gene has CDR1 SGHRS and CDR2 YFSETQ. With 5 bases removed from V and 1 base from J, the gap between germline ends came to 9 bases. The CDR3 is 13 residues long. DNA for the CDR3: TGCGCCAGCAGTACCGGACAGAACACTGAAGCTTTCTTT. It specifies CASSTGQNTEAFF.

The chain combines TRBV4-2 with TRBJ2-3, with TRBD2 matching 13 bases. CDR3 size: 17 residues. Germline-derived CDR1 and CDR2 are LGHNA and YNFKEQ. The V segment lost 4 bases and the J segment 1 base; nucleotides outside the gene matches: 5. The chain's CDR3 is CASSPGLAGAGTDTQYF. The CDR3 nucleotides read TGTGCCAGCAGCCCCGGACTAGCGGGAGCAGGCACAGATACGCAGTATTTT.

J is TRBJ2-5 and V is TRBV27, with 8 bases that match TRBD2. The V gene end was trimmed by 5 bases and the J gene end by 4 bases; junction bases not matched to a gene: 9. Germline loops: CDR1 MNHEY, CDR2 SMNVEV (reference sequence). This CDR3 has 15 amino acids. CDR3 in amino acids: CASSPRLAPGETQYF. The CDR3 bases are TGTGCCAGCAGTCCCCGACTAGCGCCTGGAGAGACCCAGTACTTC.

The chain uses TRBV11-2 and TRBJ2-1, with D perhaps matching TRBD1 (6 bases). The germline V gene encodes CDR1 SGHAT and CDR2 FQNNGV. The CDR3 runs to 15 residues. Trimming pared 7 bases from V and 2 bases from J, leaving 15 bases between. CDR3 region: CASKNRDNAYNEQFF. The CDR3, as DNA: TGTGCCAGCAAAAACCGGGACAACGCCTACAATGAGCAGTTCTTC.

V usage is TRBV28 and J usage is TRBJ2-2, with TRBD2 matching over 14 bases. V was pared by 8 bases and J by 4 bases, with 6 bases of the junction left unmatched. The CDR3 length is 16 residues. From germline, CDR1 is MDHEN and CDR2 SYDVKM. The CDR3 sequence is CASGLAGGRVTGELFF. The CDR3 region has the DNA TGTGCCAGCGGACTAGCGGGAGGTCGTGTCACCGGGGAGCTGTTTTTT.

The chain is built from TRBV5-4 and TRBJ1-1; D is possibly TRBD1 (5 bases). Trimming took 5 bases from V and 3 from J, leaving 23 bases between them. The CDR3 extends over 17 amino acids. The V gene's germline CDR1 is SGHNT and CDR2 YYREEE (reference sequence). The CDR3 region is CASRTLDTTGTYTEAFF. The CDR3 nucleotides are TGTGCCAGCAGAACCCTCGATACCACCGGGACTTACACTGAAGCTTTCTTT.

The chain combines TRBV4-2 with TRBJ2-5; D might be TRBD2 (5 bases). Trimming took 3 bases from V and 5 from J, leaving 10 bases between them. CDR3 length: 13 amino acids. Germline V lookup: CDR1 LGHNA, CDR2 YNFKEQ. The CDR3 here is CASSHGNEETQYF. The DNA for the CDR3 is TGTGCCAGCAGCCACGGGAACGAGGAGACCCAGTACTTC.

This chain joins TRBV29-1 and TRBJ2-3; 7 nucleotides agree with TRBD1. The V gene's germline CDR1 is SQVTM and CDR2 ANQGSEA. Trimming removed 5 bases from V and 6 bases from J; junction bases left unmatched: 11. CDR3 size: 14 residues. This CDR3 is CSVLVGGRMDTQYF. In DNA form, the CDR3 reads TGCAGCGTTTTAGTAGGGGGCAGGATGGATACGCAGTATTTT.

The chain carries TRBV11-2 and TRBJ2-1; D is undetermined. The CDR3 loop spans 13 amino acids. With 3 bases removed from V and 5 bases from J, the gap between germline ends came to 8 bases. Germline CDR1 is SGHAT and CDR2 is FQNNGV. The CDR3 reads CASSFGPNNEQFF. In nucleotides, the CDR3 is TGTGCCAGCAGCTTTGGACCCAACAATGAGCAGTTCTTC.

The chain links TRBV19 to TRBJ2-6; the D is unclear. Germline CDR1 reads LNHDA; CDR2 reads SQIVND (reference sequence). Trimming took 2 bases from V and 1 from J, leaving 9 bases between them. This CDR3 contains 16 residues. CDR3 protein: CASSILIGSGANVLTF. The CDR3 nucleotides read TGTGCCAGTAGTATACTTATCGGTTCTGGGGCCAACGTCCTGACTTTC.

In regard to this clone: Other DNA sequences in this specimen translate into the identical CDR3. V gene TRBV30 combines with J gene TRBJ1-1; D gene unclear. Per germline, CDR1 GTSNPN and CDR2 SVGIG (reference sequence). The V and J ends lost 5 bases and 1 base respectively, with 5 bases between them. The CDR3 consists of 11 residues. Here the CDR3 DNA reads TGTGCCTGGGGGAGGAACACTGAAGCTTTCTTT. This translates into CAWGRNTEAFF. The full variable domain, in which reference TRBV30 and TRBJ1-1 provide the parts outside the CDR3, is SQTIHQWPATLVQPVGSPLSLECTVEGTSNPNLYWYRQAAGRGLQLLFYSVGIGQISSEVPQNLSASRPQDRQFILSSKKLLLSDSGFYLCAWGRNTEAFFGQGTRLTVV.

The chain recombines TRBV14 with TRBJ2-3; 8 bases match TRBD1. The CDR3 totals 16 residues. With 4 bases clipped from V and 5 bases from J, the junction kept 11 bases outside the gene matches. Germline assignment: CDR1 SGHDN and CDR2 FVKESK. For the CDR3, the DNA is TGTGCCAGCAGCCGTACCCATCGGACAGGGATAGATACGCAGTATTTT. It is translated as CASSRTHRTGIDTQYF.

The chain is built from TRBV5-4 and TRBJ1-2; a weak D match, TRBD1 (5 bases). Germline CDR1 SGHNT, CDR2 YYREEE (reference sequence). This CDR3 is built from 15 residues. The V and J ends lost 0 bases and 0 bases respectively, with 9 bases between them. In DNA, the CDR3 is TGTGCCAGCAGCTTGGCCAAGGGGCCTAACTATGGCTACACCTTC. Amino acids: CASSLAKGPNYGYTF.

This chain joins TRBV7-2 and TRBJ1-4, with D perhaps matching TRBD1 (6 bases). Germline V gene data show CDR1 as SGHTA and CDR2 as FQGNSA. This CDR3 is 14 amino acids long. V lost 5 bases to trimming and J lost 5 bases, with 12 bases between them. The CDR3 is CASSPQGPNEKLFF. The DNA of the CDR3 is TGTGCCAGCAGCCCACAGGGTCCGAATGAAAAACTGTTTTTT.

The rearrangement joins TRBV2 to TRBJ1-4, with a tentative D call TRBD1 (6 bases). CDR1 and CDR2 from the germline V gene are SNHLY and FYNNEI. This CDR3 comprises 14 residues. V lost 2 bases and J 6 bases, leaving 10 bases between the germline ends. The CDR3 is CASSEWGADEKLFF. In DNA form, the CDR3 reads TGTGCCAGCAGTGAATGGGGGGCGGATGAAAAACTGTTTTTT.

The rearrangement links TRBV9 to TRBJ1-2; possible D gene TRBD1, 5 bases. The germline V gene has CDR1 SGDLS and CDR2 YYNGEE. The V gene lost 3 bases and the J gene lost 8 bases, with 17 bases spanning the gap. The CDR3 covers 14 residues. The CDR3 is CASSAQGSPGGYTF. For the CDR3, the DNA is TGTGCCAGCAGCGCGCAGGGCTCCCCTGGAGGCTACACCTTC.

This sequence joins TRBV7-8 and TRBJ2-1, with TRBD2 matching over 8 bases. Germline V gives CDR1 SGHVS, CDR2 FQNEAQ. The CDR3 is 17 amino acids. V dropped 1 base and J dropped 1; count of bases not matched to a gene: 6. CDR3 bases: TGTGCCAGCAGCTTAGGGTTTCGCGGGAGGTCCTACAATGAGCAGTTCTTC. The encoded protein is CASSLGFRGRSYNEQFF. Full variable domain (outside the CDR3, taken from reference TRBV7-8 and TRBJ2-1): GAGVSQSPRYKVAKRGQDVALRCDPISGHVSLFWYQQALGQGPEFLTYFQNEAQLDKSGLPSDRFFAERPEGSVSTLKIQRTQQEDSAVYLCASSLGFRGRSYNEQFFGPGTRLTVL.

As DNA, the CDR3 is TGTGCCAGCACCGAAGGGTCTTCGGGCACCGGGGAGCTGTTTTTT. Translating gives CASTEGSSGTGELFF. This chain joins TRBV7-2 and TRBJ2-2; D is ambiguous. This CDR3 is built from 15 residues. The germline V gene encodes CDR1 SGHTA and CDR2 FQGNSA. Trimming took off 7 bases at V and 4 bases at J, with 16 bases between the two ends.

The genes are TRBV6-5 and TRBJ2-7; possibly TRBD2 for D (5 bases). This CDR3 has 15 residues. Germline CDR1 is MNHEY and CDR2 is SVGAGI. The ends were cut back, 6 bases at V and 0 bases at J, with 15 bases in the middle. CDR3 nucleotide sequence: TGTGCCAGCAGACCGGGCAGCGGTAGCTCCTACGAGCAGTACTTC. It specifies CASRPGSGSSYEQYF.

This sequence joins TRBV18 and TRBJ2-5; 8 bases line up with TRBD2. The CDR3 contains 15 residues. V trimming: 2 bases; J trimming: 5 bases; junction bases outside the gene matches: 7. CDR1 and CDR2 from the germline V gene are KGHSH and LQKENI. Here the CDR3 reads CASSPAQRELETQYF. CDR3 DNA sequence: TGTGCCAGCTCACCAGCCCAGCGGGAGCTCGAGACCCAGTACTTC.

This chain uses TRBV29-1 with TRBJ2-7; 7 nucleotides agree with TRBD1. V was pared by 5 bases and J by 0 bases, with 4 bases of the junction left unmatched. Germline V gene lookup returns CDR1 SQVTM and CDR2 ANQGSEA. The CDR3 sequence is 13 residues long. CDR3 amino acids: CSVHRGSSYEQYF. CDR3 in DNA: TGCAGCGTTCACAGGGGTAGCTCCTACGAGCAGTACTTC.

This clone appeared a single time. The chain has TRBV28 and TRBJ1-6; the D is unclear. The V end lost 5 bases, the J end lost 9 bases, and 11 bases lay between the germline ends. The CDR3 length is 13 residues. Germline V lookup: CDR1 MDHEN, CDR2 SYDVKM. DNA for the CDR3: TGTGCCAGCAGTCCCCCCCTGAGTTCACCCCTCCACTTT. Translation gives CASSPPLSSPLHF.

J is TRBJ2-1 and V is TRBV29-1; 15 bases align to TRBD2. Germline V gene lookup returns CDR1 SQVTM and CDR2 ANQGSEA. The trim removed 4 bases at V and 7 bases at J, leaving 8 bases unmatched. The length of the CDR3 is 16 residues. The CDR3 DNA sequence: TGCAGCGTTGGAAAAGGACTAGCGGGAGGGTTGAATGAGCAGTTCTTC. As protein: CSVGKGLAGGLNEQFF.

This clone has just one count. V usage is TRBV28 and J usage is TRBJ1-5; the D gene is possibly TRBD1 (5 bases). From germline, CDR1 is MDHEN and CDR2 SYDVKM. CDR3 length equals 16 residues. Trimming took 5 bases from V and 11 from J, leaving 25 bases between them. The CDR3 loop is CASSTRQRGDSVSQHF. The CDR3 nucleotides are TGTGCCAGCAGTACGCGACAGAGAGGGGACTCAGTTTCCCAGCATTTT.